Detailed here is one T cell receptor (beta chain). Profiled with immunoSEQ multiplex PCR; TCRdb holds only in-frame clones, not every one. This table holds about 870,000 clones, 92% found once. The data originate from a study of shared clonotypes between healthy human individuals. Study overall: The cohort had a couple of women and a few men, ages 18 to 49. Each donor's CD4 naive and CD4 memory cells filled three plates apiece, CD8 naive two, and CD8 memory one.

CD45RO-negative, CCR7-selected cells formed the naive CD8 fraction, which excluded terminally differentiated effector memory CD45RA+ cells. V trimming: 0 bases; J trimming: 1 base; junction bases outside the gene matches: 1. CDR1 and CDR2 (germline): WNHNN, SYGVQD (reference sequence). CDR3 length equals 16 residues. Source material: naive CD8+ T cells sorted from blood. V and J are TRBV10-1 and TRBJ2-7, with TRBD2 matching 12 bases. The sequence came from a man younger than 45 in good health. CDR3 residues: CASSESTSGSSYEQYF. The CDR3 nucleotides read TGCGCCAGCAGTGAGTCGACTAGCGGGAGTTCCTACGAGCAGTACTTC.